One and the same sample provided the 10 T cell receptor beta chains below, sequenced in a study of neurological immune-mediated disorders. Via MiXCR, TCRdb re-called the 5' RACE reads, giving one row per CDR3 protein. The sample consists of tens of thousands of distinct CDR3 sequences, approximately 4.2% of them appearing once. The sample consisted of PBMCs. The source is a man aged 50-60 years with multiple sclerosis.

There are many counts of this clonotype. The chain is built from TRBV5-1 and TRBJ1-5, with a possible D match to TRBD1 (5 bases). V was trimmed by 4 bases and J by 5 bases, leaving 19 bases between them. From germline, CDR1 is SGHRS and CDR2 YFSETQ. CDR3 length: 16 residues. The CDR3 is CASSPGGPTGHQPQHF. The CDR3, as DNA: TGCGCCAGCAGCCCTGGAGGGCCCACGGGGCATCAGCCCCAGCATTTT.

This clonotype has ten or more counts. The chain links TRBV7-9 to TRBJ2-3; TRBD1 agrees at 8 bases. The germline V gene encodes CDR1 SEHNR and CDR2 FQNEAQ (reference sequence). The CDR3 is 14 residues long. Trimming removed 6 bases from V and 2 bases from J; junction bases left unmatched: 4. The CDR3 loop is CASSDRGYTDTQYF. The CDR3 DNA is TGTGCCAGCAGTGACAGGGGATACACAGATACGCAGTATTTT.

To note about this clonotype: An end of the junction does not agree with germline; a read error may underlie this. DNA for the CDR3: TGTGCCAGCAGTTTAGGGCAGGGGGCTCGAAATTCACCCCTCAACTTT. Residues: CASSLGQGARNSPLNF. This chain uses TRBV12-3 or TRBV12-4 with TRBJ1-6; 8 positions agree with TRBD1. CDR3 length: 16 amino acids.

This clonotype came up a few times. V and J are TRBV28 and TRBJ2-3; no reliable D call. The germline CDR1 and CDR2 sequences are MDHEN and SYDVKM. The CDR3 covers 16 residues. Trimming cost V 8 bases and J 0 bases, with 18 bases left between them. The CDR3 DNA reads TGTGCCAGCCCAACCGAGCCCAGATATAGCACAGATACGCAGTATTTT. Encoded protein: CASPTEPRYSTDTQYF.

This clonotype showed up many times. The CDR3 DNA reads as TGCAGTGCCCAAACCCAGACTGCCTACGAGCAGTACTTC. Translation gives CSAQTQTAYEQYF. V is TRBV20-1 and J is TRBJ2-7; the D is unclear. Trimming removed 6 bases from V and 2 bases from J, with 14 bases in between. The germline V gene has CDR1 DFQATT and CDR2 SNEGSKA (reference sequence). The CDR3 spans 13 residues.

This clonotype was seen many times. This sequence joins TRBV7-2 and TRBJ2-7; tentative D call: TRBD2 (5 bases). Germline V lookup: CDR1 SGHTA, CDR2 FQGNSA. V shed 0 bases and J shed 5 bases, with 8 bases lying between them. CDR3 length: 13 residues. DNA for the CDR3: TGTGCCAGCAGCTTAGCTCGGGGTCACGAGCAGTACTTC. The encoded protein is CASSLARGHEQYF.

Remarks on this clonotype: This likely comes from a read error, as the CDR3 has no conserved phenylalanine or tryptophan at its end. V gene TRBV28 combines with J gene TRBJ2-2, with TRBD1 matching 9 bases. The CDR3 is made up of 15 amino acids. J was trimmed by 5 bases and V by 6 bases; bases with no gene match: 7. The germline V gene encodes CDR1 MDHEN and CDR2 SYDVKM. The CDR3 nucleotides read TGTGCCAGCAGACCCGGGACAGGGAAAACCGGGGAGCTGTTTTAT. Amino acid sequence: CASRPGTGKTGELFY.

CDR3 sequence (DNA): TGTGCCAGCAGCCAAGATCGAGACAGGGCGGACACCATATATTTT. Its translation: CASSQDRDRADTIYF. The V call is TRBV4-2, the J call TRBJ1-3; 7 bases map to TRBD1. V dropped 0 bases and J dropped 8; count of bases not matched to a gene: 7. CDR1 is LGHNA and CDR2 is YNFKEQ in the germline V gene. This CDR3 has 15 amino acids.

The CDR3 loop is CASREGQGGQPQHF. Here the CDR3 DNA reads TGTGCCAGCCGCGAGGGACAGGGCGGTCAGCCCCAGCATTTT. The chain has TRBV27 and TRBJ1-5; 9 bases fit TRBD1. The junction had 8 bases not matched to a gene; V was cut back by 8 bases and J by 6 bases. Germline-derived CDR1 and CDR2 are MNHEY and SMNVEV (reference sequence). The length of the CDR3 is 14 residues.

This clonotype was observed many times. This chain uses TRBV7-3 with TRBJ2-3; TRBD2 aligns across 11 bases. The CDR3 is 17 amino acids. In germline, CDR1 is SGHTA, CDR2 FQGTGA. V shed 5 bases, J shed 2 bases, and the junction held 9 bases outside the gene matches. The CDR3 sequence: CASSPRPSGGFTDTQYF. The CDR3 DNA sequence: TGTGCCAGCAGCCCACGGCCTAGCGGGGGGTTCACAGATACGCAGTATTTT.